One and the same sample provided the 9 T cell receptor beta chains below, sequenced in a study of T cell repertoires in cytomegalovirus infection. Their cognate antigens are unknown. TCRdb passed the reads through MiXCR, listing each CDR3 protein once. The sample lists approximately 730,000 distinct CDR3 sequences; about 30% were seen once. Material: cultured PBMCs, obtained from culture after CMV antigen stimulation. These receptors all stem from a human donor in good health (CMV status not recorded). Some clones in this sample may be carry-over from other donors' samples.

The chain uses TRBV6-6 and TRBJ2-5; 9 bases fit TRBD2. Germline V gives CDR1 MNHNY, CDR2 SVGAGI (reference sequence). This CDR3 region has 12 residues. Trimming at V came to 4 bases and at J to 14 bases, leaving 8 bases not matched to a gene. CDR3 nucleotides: TGTGCCAGCAGTTGGACTAGCGAAGCCCCCTACTTC. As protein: CASSWTSEAPYF.

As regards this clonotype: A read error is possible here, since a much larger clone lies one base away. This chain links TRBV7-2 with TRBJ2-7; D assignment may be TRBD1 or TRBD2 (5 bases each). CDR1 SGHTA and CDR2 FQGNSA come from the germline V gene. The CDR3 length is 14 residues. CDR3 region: CDSSFRDPTYEQYF. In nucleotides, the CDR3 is TGTGACAGCAGCTTCCGGGACCCAACCTACGAGCAGTACTTC.

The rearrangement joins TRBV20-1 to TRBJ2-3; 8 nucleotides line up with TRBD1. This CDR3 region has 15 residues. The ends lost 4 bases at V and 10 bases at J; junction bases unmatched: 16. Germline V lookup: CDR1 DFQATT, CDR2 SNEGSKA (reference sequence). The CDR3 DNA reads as TGCAGTGCTACGGCAATGACAGGGGTTTGGCTAGCGCAGTATTTT. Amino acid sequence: CSATAMTGVWLAQYF.

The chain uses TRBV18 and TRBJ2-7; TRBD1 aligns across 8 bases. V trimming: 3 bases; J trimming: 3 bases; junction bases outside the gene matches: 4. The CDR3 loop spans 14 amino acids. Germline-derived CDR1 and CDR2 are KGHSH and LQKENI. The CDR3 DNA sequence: TGTGCCAGCTCACCGGGACAGGCCGACTACGAGCAGTACTTC. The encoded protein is CASSPGQADYEQYF.

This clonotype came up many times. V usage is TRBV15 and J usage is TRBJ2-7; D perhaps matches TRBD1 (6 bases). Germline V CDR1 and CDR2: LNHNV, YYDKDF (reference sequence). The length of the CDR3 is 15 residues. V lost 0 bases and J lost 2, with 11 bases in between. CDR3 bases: TGTGCCACCAGCAGAGATTCGGACAGAACCTACGAGCAGTACTTC. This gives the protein CATSRDSDRTYEQYF.

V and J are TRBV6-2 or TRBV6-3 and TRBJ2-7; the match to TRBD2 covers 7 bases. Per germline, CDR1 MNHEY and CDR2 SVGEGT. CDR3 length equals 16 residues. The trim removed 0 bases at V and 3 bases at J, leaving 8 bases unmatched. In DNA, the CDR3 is TGTGCCAGCAGTTACTCGAGACAGCGGGGCATCTACGAGCAGTACTTC. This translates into CASSYSRQRGIYEQYF.

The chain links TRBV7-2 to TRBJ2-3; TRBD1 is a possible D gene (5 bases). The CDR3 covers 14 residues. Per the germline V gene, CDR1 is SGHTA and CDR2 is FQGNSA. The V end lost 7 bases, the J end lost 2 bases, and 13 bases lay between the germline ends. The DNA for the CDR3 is TGTGCCAGCACCATACTTGGGGCCACAGATACGCAGTATTTT. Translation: CASTILGATDTQYF.

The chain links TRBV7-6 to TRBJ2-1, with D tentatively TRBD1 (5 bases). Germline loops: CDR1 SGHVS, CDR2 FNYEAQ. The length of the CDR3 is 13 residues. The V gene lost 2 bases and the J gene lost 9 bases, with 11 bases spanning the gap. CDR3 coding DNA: TGTGCCAGCAGCTTACAGCCTAGGGGTGAGCAGTTCTTC. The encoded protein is CASSLQPRGEQFF.

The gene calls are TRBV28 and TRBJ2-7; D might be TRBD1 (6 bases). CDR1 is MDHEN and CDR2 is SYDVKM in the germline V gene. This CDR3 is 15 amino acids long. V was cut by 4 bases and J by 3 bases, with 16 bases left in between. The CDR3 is CASSSPRGGDYEQYF. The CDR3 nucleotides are TGTGCCAGCAGTTCCCCCCGAGGGGGAGACTACGAGCAGTACTTC.